This T cell receptor beta chain was captured in a study of blood T cell repertoires in COVID-19. The CDR3 has 14 residues. The germline CDR1 and CDR2 sequences are MDHEN and SYDVKM. V lost 8 bases and J lost 5, with 16 bases in between. In the study's own analysis: Reference gene primer amplification in the assay estimated nucleated cell counts. Method: immunoSEQ multiplex PCR; TCRdb's copy keeps in-frame clones and lacks some. V and J calls and clone size are given by that table; D and trimming were obtained from the DNA. The data hold about 82,000 clones, with approximately 86% observed a single time.

Sequenced sample: peripheral blood. The TCR comes from a man older than 75 with active or convalescent COVID-19. This chain joins TRBV28 and TRBJ2-1; tentative D call: TRBD1 (6 bases). CDR3 amino acids: CASYTQDRNNEQFF. Written as DNA, the CDR3 is TGTGCCAGCTACACCCAAGACAGGAACAATGAGCAGTTCTTC.